This TCR beta chain was found in a study of beta chain features in type 1 diabetes. Study as a whole: Patients were similar to healthy donors in age and gender (as well as in cell yields). Study-level points and caveats: PCR may have favored shorter templates equally in patients and controls.

Notes on this clone: The antigen is undetermined.

The CDR3 is made up of 11 amino acids. Germline lookup yields CDR1 GTSNPN and CDR2 SVGIG (reference sequence). V lost 0 bases to trimming and J lost 7 bases, with 7 bases between them. Isolated RNA was reverse transcribed in full, so expressed TCRB transcripts were sequenced. The data were produced by immunoSEQ multiplex PCR, yet TCRdb's version contains in-frame clones alone and is incomplete. The sample has 300,000 to 350,000 clones, roughly 21% seen once. All of the sorted populations showed purity greater than 95%. This rearrangement joins TRBV30 to TRBJ2-7; D remains unclear. The source material was naive CD4+ T cells from blood. The receptor was derived from a woman in her late teens or twenties in good health. DNA of the CDR3: TGTGCCTGGAGTGTAACCAGGGAGCAGTACTTC. Translation gives CAWSVTREQYF.